This T cell receptor beta chain was captured by sequencing in a study of T cell changes during pregnancy in multiple sclerosis. Here immunoSEQ multiplex PCR was the method, and the copy in TCRdb shows in-frame clones only, minus some. The sample lists about 68,000 clones, over 75% occurring once. Germline-derived CDR1 and CDR2 are KGHSY and FQNENV. The CDR3 runs to 15 residues. Trimming took 0 bases from V and 8 from J, leaving 13 bases between them. The clonotype was recovered from a female donor with multiple sclerosis, enrolled in a pregnancy study. The sequenced sample was peripheral blood, obtained in the third trimester of pregnancy. The chain employs TRBV16 and TRBJ1-4, with D possibly being TRBD1 (5 bases). CDR3 DNA: TGTGCCAGCAGCCAATCTCAAGGGGTGGGCGAAAAACTGTTTTTT. Encoded protein: CASSQSQGVGEKLFF.